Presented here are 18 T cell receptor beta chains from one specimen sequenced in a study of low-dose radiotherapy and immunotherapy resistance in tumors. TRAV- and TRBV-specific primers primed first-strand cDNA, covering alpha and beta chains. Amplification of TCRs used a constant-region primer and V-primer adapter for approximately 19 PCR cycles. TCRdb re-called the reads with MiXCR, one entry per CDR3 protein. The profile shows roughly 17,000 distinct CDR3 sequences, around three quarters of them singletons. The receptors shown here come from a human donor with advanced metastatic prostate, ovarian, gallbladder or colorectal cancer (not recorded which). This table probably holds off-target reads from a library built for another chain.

In nucleotides, the CDR3 is TGTGCCAGCAAGGACAGGGGGCATTGGGGCACTGAAGCTTTCTTT. Amino acid sequence: CASKDRGHWGTEAFF. The chain uses TRBV6-6 and TRBJ1-1; 11 bases are a match to TRBD1. CDR1 and CDR2 from the germline V gene are MNHNY and SVGAGI (reference sequence). This CDR3 spans 15 amino acids. Trimming removed 7 bases from V and 4 bases from J; junction bases left unmatched: 8.

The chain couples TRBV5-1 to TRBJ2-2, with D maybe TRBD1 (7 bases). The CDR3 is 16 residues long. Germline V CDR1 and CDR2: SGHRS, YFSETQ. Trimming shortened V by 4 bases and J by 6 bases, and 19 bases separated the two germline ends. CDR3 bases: TGCGCCAGCAGCCTCCTTTCAGGGGGGCGCGCCGGGGAGCTGTTTTTT. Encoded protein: CASSLLSGGRAGELFF.

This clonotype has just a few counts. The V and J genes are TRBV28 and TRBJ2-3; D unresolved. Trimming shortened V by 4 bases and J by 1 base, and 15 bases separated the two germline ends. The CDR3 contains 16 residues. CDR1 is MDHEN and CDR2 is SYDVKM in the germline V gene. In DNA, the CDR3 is TGTGCCAGCAGTTCCCTGATTTTTTCTGGCACAGATACGCAGTATTTT. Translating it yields CASSSLIFSGTDTQYF.

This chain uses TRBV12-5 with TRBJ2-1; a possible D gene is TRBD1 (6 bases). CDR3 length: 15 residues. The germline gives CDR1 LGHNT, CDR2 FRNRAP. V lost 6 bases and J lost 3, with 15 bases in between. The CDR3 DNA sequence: TGTGCTAGTGGGTGGGTCAGGGGTGACTACAATGAGCAGTTCTTC. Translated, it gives CASGWVRGDYNEQFF. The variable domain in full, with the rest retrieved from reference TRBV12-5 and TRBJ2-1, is DARVTQTPRHKVTEMGQEVTMRCQPILGHNTVFWYRQTMMQGLELLAYFRNRAPLDDSGMPKDRFSAEMPDATLATLKIQPSEPRDSAVYFCASGWVRGDYNEQFFGPGTRLTVL.

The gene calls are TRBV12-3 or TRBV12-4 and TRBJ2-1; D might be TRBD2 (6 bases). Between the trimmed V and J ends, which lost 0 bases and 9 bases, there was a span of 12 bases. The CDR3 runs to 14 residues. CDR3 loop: CASSLARGVGEQFF. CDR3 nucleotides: TGTGCCAGCAGTTTAGCGCGCGGGGTGGGTGAGCAGTTCTTC.

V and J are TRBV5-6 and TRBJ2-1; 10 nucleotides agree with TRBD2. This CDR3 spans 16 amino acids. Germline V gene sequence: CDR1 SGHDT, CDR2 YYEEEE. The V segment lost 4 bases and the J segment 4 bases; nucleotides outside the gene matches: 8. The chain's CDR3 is CASSSPGLAFYNEQFF. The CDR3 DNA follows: TGTGCCAGCAGCAGTCCGGGACTAGCGTTTTACAATGAGCAGTTCTTC.

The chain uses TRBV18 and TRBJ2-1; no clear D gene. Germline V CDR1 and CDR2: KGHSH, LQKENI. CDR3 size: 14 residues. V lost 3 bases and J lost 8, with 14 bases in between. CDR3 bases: TGTGCCAGCTCACCCGCCTATCTTGGGTATGAGCAGTTCTTC. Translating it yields CASSPAYLGYEQFF.

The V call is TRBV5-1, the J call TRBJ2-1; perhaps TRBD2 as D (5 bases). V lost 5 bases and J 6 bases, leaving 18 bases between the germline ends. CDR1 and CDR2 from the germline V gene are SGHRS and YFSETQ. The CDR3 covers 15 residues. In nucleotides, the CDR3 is TGCGCCAGCAGGCAAACTAGTTCAGACTTCAATGAGCAGTTCTTC. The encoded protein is CASRQTSSDFNEQFF.

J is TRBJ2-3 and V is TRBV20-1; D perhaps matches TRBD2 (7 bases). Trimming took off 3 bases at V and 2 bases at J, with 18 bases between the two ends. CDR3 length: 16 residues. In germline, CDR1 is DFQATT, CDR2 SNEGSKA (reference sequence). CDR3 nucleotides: TGCAGTGCTAGGGGGGCAGGGAGGGGGGCCACAGATACGCAGTATTTT. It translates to CSARGAGRGATDTQYF.

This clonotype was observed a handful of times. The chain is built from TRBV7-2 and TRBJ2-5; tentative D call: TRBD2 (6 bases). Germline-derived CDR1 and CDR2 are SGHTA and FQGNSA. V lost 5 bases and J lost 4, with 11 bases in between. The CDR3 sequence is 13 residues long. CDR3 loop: CASSVGTAETQYF. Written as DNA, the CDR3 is TGTGCCAGCAGCGTTGGGACTGCAGAGACCCAGTACTTC.

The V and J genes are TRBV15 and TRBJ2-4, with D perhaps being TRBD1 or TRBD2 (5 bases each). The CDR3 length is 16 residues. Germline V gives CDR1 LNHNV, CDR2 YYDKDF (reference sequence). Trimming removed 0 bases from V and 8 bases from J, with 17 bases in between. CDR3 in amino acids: CATSRDLDGGADIQYF. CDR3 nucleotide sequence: TGTGCCACCAGCAGAGATTTAGATGGGGGTGCCGACATTCAGTACTTC.

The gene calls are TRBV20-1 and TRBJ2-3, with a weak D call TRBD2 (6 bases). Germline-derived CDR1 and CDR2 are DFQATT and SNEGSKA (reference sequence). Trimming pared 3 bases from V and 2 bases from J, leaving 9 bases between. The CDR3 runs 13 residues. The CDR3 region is CSARGRDTDTQYF. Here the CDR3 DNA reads TGCAGTGCTAGGGGGCGGGACACAGATACGCAGTATTTT.

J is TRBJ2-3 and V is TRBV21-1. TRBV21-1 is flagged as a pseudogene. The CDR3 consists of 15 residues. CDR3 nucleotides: TGTGCCAGCAGCCAATCAGTAAAAACCACAGATACGCAGTATTTT. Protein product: CASSQSVKTTDTQYF.

The CDR3: CAISESVLAGGHTDTQYF. The CDR3 DNA reads TGTGCCATCAGTGAGTCGGTACTAGCGGGAGGACACACAGATACGCAGTATTTT. The chain joins TRBV10-3 to TRBJ2-3; 12 positions match TRBD2. Germline lookup yields CDR1 ENHRY and CDR2 SYGVKD. The junction had 6 bases not matched to a gene; V was cut back by 0 bases and J by 2 bases. This CDR3 has 18 residues.

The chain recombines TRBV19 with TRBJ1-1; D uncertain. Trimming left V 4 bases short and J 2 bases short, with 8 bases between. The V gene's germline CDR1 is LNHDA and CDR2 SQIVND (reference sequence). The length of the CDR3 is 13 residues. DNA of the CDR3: TGTGCCAGTAGTAGCGGGTTAAACACTGAAGCTTTCTTT. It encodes CASSSGLNTEAFF.

The CDR3 loop reads CASSEGSRGVLGEQFF. In nucleotides, the CDR3 is TGTGCCAGCAGTGAAGGTAGCAGGGGGGTCTTAGGGGAGCAGTTCTTC. V gene TRBV6-1 combines with J gene TRBJ2-1; a possible D gene is TRBD1 (7 bases). The V gene's germline CDR1 is MNHNS and CDR2 SASEGT. The CDR3 totals 16 residues. Deletions cut 1 base from V and 10 bases from J, with 20 bases between.

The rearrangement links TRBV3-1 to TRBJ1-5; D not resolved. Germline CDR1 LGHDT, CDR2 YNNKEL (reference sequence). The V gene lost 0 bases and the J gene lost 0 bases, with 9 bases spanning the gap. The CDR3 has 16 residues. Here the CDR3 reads CASSQDHGYSNQPQHF. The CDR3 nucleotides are TGTGCCAGCAGCCAAGATCATGGTTATAGCAATCAGCCCCAGCATTTT. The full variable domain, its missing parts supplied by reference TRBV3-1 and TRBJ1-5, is DTAVSQTPKYLVTQMGNDKSIKCEQNLGHDTMYWYKQDSKKFLKIMFSYNNKELIINETVPNRFSPKSPDKAHLNLHINSLELGDSAVYFCASSQDHGYSNQPQHFGDGTRLSIL.

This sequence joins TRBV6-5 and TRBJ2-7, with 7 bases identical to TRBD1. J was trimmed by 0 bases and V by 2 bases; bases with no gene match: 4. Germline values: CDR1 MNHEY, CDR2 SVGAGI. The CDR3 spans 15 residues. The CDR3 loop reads CASSYRQGSSYEQYF. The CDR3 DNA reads TGTGCCAGCAGTTACCGACAGGGCAGCTCCTACGAGCAGTACTTC.